The clone carrying this TCR beta chain was seen only once. The data stem from a study of radiotherapy plus CTLA-4 blockade in lung cancer. Chemo-refractory metastatic non-small-cell lung cancer patients underwent focal radiation alongside CTLA-4 blockade with ipilimumab. The protocol was immunoSEQ multiplex PCR, while the TCRdb copy is restricted to in-frame clones and leaves out a portion. The data contain 80,000 or so clones, around 81% of them singletons. Germline CDR1 reads SGHRS; CDR2 reads YFSETQ. The CDR3 runs to 17 residues. V dropped 0 bases and J dropped 4; count of bases not matched to a gene: 10.

The V gene is TRBV5-1, the J gene TRBJ2-3, with 8 nucleotides matching TRBD2. Here the sequenced sample was peripheral blood, taken from a patient treated with radiotherapy plus ipilimumab. This TCR derives from a human donor with non-small cell lung cancer who had a partial response to radiotherapy plus ipilimumab. Some clones in this sample may be carry-over from other donors' samples. The CDR3: CASSLGRRGGSPDTQYF. CDR3 coding DNA: TGCGCCAGCAGCTTGGGCCGCCGGGGGGGAAGCCCAGATACGCAGTATTTT.